This T cell receptor (beta chain) was recorded in a study of STAT5B mutations in CD4+ large granular lymphocyte leukemia. Assay: immunoSEQ multiplex PCR; the TCRdb copy retains only in-frame clones and omits some. The sample carries about 40,000 clones, more than 80% recorded once. CDR3 size: 16 residues. Looked up from germline, CDR1 is SNHLY and CDR2 is FYNNEI. The V segment lost 2 bases and the J segment 7 bases; nucleotides outside the gene matches: 9. The sample comprised CD4+ T cells from blood buffy coats. This chain uses TRBV2 with TRBJ2-2; 8 nucleotides agree with TRBD1. This clonotype was obtained from a human donor in good health. This CDR3 is CASSEWAGGLSGELFF. The CDR3, as DNA: TGTGCCAGCAGTGAATGGGCAGGGGGCTTGAGCGGGGAGCTGTTTTTT.